This is a list of T cell receptor beta chains from one sample in a study of blood T cell repertoires in COVID-19. Clones were read by immunoSEQ multiplex PCR, and TCRdb kept only the in-frame ones, dropping some. The sample holds roughly 180,000 clones, 82% seen once. Sample: peripheral blood. The receptors shown here come from a woman aged 80 or over with active or convalescent COVID-19. Each CDR3 is given with its conserved first and last residue. Each record gives: J gene, D gene, clone size, V gene, CDR3 DNA, CDR3 protein. D genes are given only for firm matches. Rows give clone size only sometimes, using once, few, many, or a class for an expanded clone.

J: TRBJ1-5; D: NA; size: NA; V: TRBV9; DNA: TGTGCCAGCAGCGTGAACCCCGGACTGGAGCCCCAGCATTTT; CDR3: CASSVNPGLEPQHF
J: TRBJ1-1; D: NA; size: NA; V: TRBV7-9; DNA: TGTGCCAGCAGCTTAGGGGGCACGAACACTGAAGCTTTCTTT; CDR3: CASSLGGTNTEAFF
J: TRBJ2-5; D: NA; size: NA; V: TRBV9; DNA: TGTGCCAGCAGCGTAGGGGCCTTAGAGACCCAGTACTTC; CDR3: CASSVGALETQYF
J: TRBJ2-3; D: TRBD2; size: few; V: TRBV2; DNA: TGTGCCAGCCGGGGGGGACTAGCGGGACCTAGCACAGATACGCAGTATTTT; CDR3: CASRGGLAGPSTDTQYF
J: TRBJ2-1; D: NA; size: NA; V: TRBV5-6; DNA: TGTGCCAGCAGCTTGGCGTCGGGTGAGCAGTTCTTC; CDR3: CASSLASGEQFF
J: TRBJ1-4; D: NA; size: NA; V: TRBV5-4; DNA: TGTGCCAGCAGCTCTCAGGGTACTTCTAATGAAAAACTGTTTTTT; CDR3: CASSSQGTSNEKLFF
J: TRBJ2-2; D: NA; size: NA; V: TRBV19; DNA: TGTGCCAGTAGTATCCGGAGTCCGGGGAGCGGCACCGGGGAGCTGTTTTTT; CDR3: CASSIRSPGSGTGELFF
J: TRBJ1-1; D: NA; size: NA; V: TRBV12-5; DNA: TGTGCTAGTGCCCTTTGGCAGGGGCTCGAAGCTTTCTTT; CDR3: CASALWQGLEAFF
J: TRBJ2-7; D: NA; size: NA; V: TRBV19; DNA: TGTGCCAGTAGTACTAGTCGGGAGCAGTACTTC; CDR3: CASSTSREQYF
J: TRBJ1-2; D: NA; size: NA; V: TRBV5-1; DNA: TGCGCCAGCAGCTGGACCTCCAGGGGCTATGGCTACACCTTC; CDR3: CASSWTSRGYGYTF
J: TRBJ2-3; D: TRBD2; size: NA; V: TRBV2; DNA: TGTGCCAGCAAGAGATCTAGCGGGAGCGCAGATACGCAGTATTTT; CDR3: CASKRSSGSADTQYF
J: TRBJ1-6; D: TRBD1; size: NA; V: TRBV2; DNA: TGTGCCAGCAGCAGACAGGGGGCGAATTCACCCCTCCACTTT; CDR3: CASSRQGANSPLHF
J: TRBJ2-7; D: TRBD1; size: NA; V: TRBV19; DNA: TGTGCCAGTAGTTCGTGGACAGGGAACTACGAGCAGTACTTC; CDR3: CASSSWTGNYEQYF
J: TRBJ1-2; D: TRBD1; size: NA; V: TRBV9; DNA: TGTGCCAGCAGCGCTAAGACAGGGGGCGACTATGGCTACACCTTC; CDR3: CASSAKTGGDYGYTF
J: TRBJ1-5; D: NA; size: once; V: TRBV7-6; DNA: TGTGCCAGCAGCCTATCTAGCAATCAGCCCCAGCATTTT; CDR3: CASSLSSNQPQHF
J: TRBJ2-7; D: TRBD1; size: NA; V: TRBV5-1; DNA: TGCGCCAGCAGCCTGACAGGGGGGGTCTACGAGCAGTACTTC; CDR3: CASSLTGGVYEQYF
J: TRBJ1-2; D: NA; size: NA; V: TRBV28; DNA: TGTGCCAGCAGTTCGCTTGGAGAGGGAAACTATGGCTACACCTTC; CDR3: CASSSLGEGNYGYTF
J: TRBJ2-1; D: TRBD2; size: NA; V: TRBV6-2/TRBV6-3; DNA: TGTGCCAGCAGTCCCCCGTGGCGGGGGGACTTCGATGAGCAGTTCTTC; CDR3: CASSPPWRGDFDEQFF
J: TRBJ1-5; D: NA; size: NA; V: TRBV25-1; DNA: TGTGCCAGCAGTGAGATAGGGGCCGAAAGCAATCAGCCCCAGCATTTT; CDR3: CASSEIGAESNQPQHF
J: TRBJ1-6; D: NA; size: NA; V: TRBV6-5; DNA: TGTGCCAGCCGGAGAAGCTCCTATAATTCACCCCTCCACTTT; CDR3: CASRRSSYNSPLHF
J: TRBJ1-1; D: NA; size: once; V: TRBV2; DNA: TGTGCCAGCAGAGGAGGACGTGAAGCTTTCTTT; CDR3: CASRGGREAFF
J: TRBJ2-3; D: NA; size: NA; V: TRBV29-1; DNA: TGCAGCGTTGAGAATCCTACCCGCACAGATACGCAGTATTTT; CDR3: CSVENPTRTDTQYF
J: TRBJ2-1; D: NA; size: NA; V: TRBV24-1; DNA: TGTGCCACCAGCGCCTGGGGGGAGGCTAGCTCCTACAATGAGCAGTTCTTC; CDR3: CATSAWGEASSYNEQFF
J: TRBJ2-7; D: NA; size: few; V: TRBV19; DNA: TGTGCCAGTAGCAGGTTTGAGGGCGACTACGAGCAGTACTTC; CDR3: CASSRFEGDYEQYF
J: TRBJ1-4; D: NA; size: NA; V: TRBV18; DNA: TGTGCCAGCTCACCATTGGGCGAAAAACTGTTTTTT; CDR3: CASSPLGEKLFF
J: TRBJ1-2; D: TRBD1; size: NA; V: TRBV28; DNA: TGTGCCAGCAGTTTCTCGGGACAGGGGGCGCGGGGCTACACCTTC; CDR3: CASSFSGQGARGYTF
J: TRBJ2-1; D: TRBD1; size: NA; V: TRBV29-1; DNA: TGCAGCGCTGGACAGGACAGCTACAATGAGCAGTTCTTC; CDR3: CSAGQDSYNEQFF
J: TRBJ2-1; D: TRBD2; size: NA; V: TRBV5-1; DNA: TGCGCCAGCAGCTTGTTGGGACTAGCAAACCAAAATGAGCAGTTCTTC; CDR3: CASSLLGLANQNEQFF
J: TRBJ2-2; D: TRBD2; size: NA; V: TRBV5-1; DNA: TGCGCCAGCGGGCTAGCGGGAGTTAACACCGGGGAGCTGTTTTTT; CDR3: CASGLAGVNTGELFF
J: TRBJ2-3; D: TRBD2; size: NA; V: TRBV9; DNA: TGTGCCAGCAGCCCTGATGCTAGACTAGCGGGGGGCACAGATACGCAGTATTTT; CDR3: CASSPDARLAGGTDTQYF
J: TRBJ2-3; D: TRBD1; size: NA; V: TRBV5-1; DNA: TGCGCCAGCAGCTTGGGACAGGGGGACGATACGCAGTATTTT; CDR3: CASSLGQGDDTQYF
J: TRBJ1-5; D: TRBD1; size: NA; V: TRBV29-1; DNA: TGCAGCGCCGTGACAGGGGCGACGGGGGACCAGCATTTT; CDR3: CSAVTGATGDQHF
J: TRBJ1-2; D: NA; size: NA; V: TRBV5-6; DNA: TGTGCCAGCAGCGCCGGGACACGGGATAACTATGGCTACACCTTC; CDR3: CASSAGTRDNYGYTF
J: TRBJ2-7; D: TRBD1; size: NA; V: TRBV6-2/TRBV6-3; DNA: TGTGCCAGCAGCGATACAGGGGGTGGGTACGAGCAGTACTTC; CDR3: CASSDTGGGYEQYF
J: TRBJ2-1; D: TRBD2; size: NA; V: TRBV2; DNA: TGTGCCAGCAGGGGAGGACTAGTCAATGAGCAGTTCTTC; CDR3: CASRGGLVNEQFF
J: TRBJ1-1; D: NA; size: once; V: TRBV2; DNA: TGTGCCAGCAGGACGCAGGGGAACACTGAAGCTTTCTTT; CDR3: CASRTQGNTEAFF
J: TRBJ2-2; D: NA; size: many; V: TRBV28; DNA: TGTGCCAGCCGGACAGGGAGGGCCGGGGAGCTGTTTTTT; CDR3: CASRTGRAGELFF
J: TRBJ2-7; D: NA; size: NA; V: TRBV7-2; DNA: TGTGCCAGCAGCTTAGATGAGCAGGGGAGGTACTTC; CDR3: CASSLDEQGRYF
J: TRBJ2-6; D: NA; size: NA; V: TRBV25-1; DNA: TGTGCCAGCAGCCCTTCTGGGGCCAACGTCCTGACTTTC; CDR3: CASSPSGANVLTF
J: TRBJ1-6; D: NA; size: NA; V: TRBV5-4; DNA: TGTGCCAGCAGCTTGGCAGGGCCAAGTGAGACCCTCCACTTT; CDR3: CASSLAGPSETLHF
J: TRBJ1-1; D: TRBD1; size: NA; V: TRBV30; DNA: TGTGCCTGGAGCGGACAGGCTTACATGAACACTGAAGCTTTCTTT; CDR3: CAWSGQAYMNTEAFF
J: TRBJ2-1; D: TRBD2; size: NA; V: TRBV11-3; DNA: TGTGCCAGCAGCACTAGCGGGGACTACAATGAGCAGTTCTTC; CDR3: CASSTSGDYNEQFF
J: TRBJ1-3; D: NA; size: few; V: TRBV28; DNA: TGTGCCAGCAGCCTCCTCGACTCCGACACCATATATTTT; CDR3: CASSLLDSDTIYF
J: TRBJ1-6; D: NA; size: few; V: TRBV5-4; DNA: TGTGCCAGCAGCTCCTATGATTCACCCCTCCACTTT; CDR3: CASSSYDSPLHF